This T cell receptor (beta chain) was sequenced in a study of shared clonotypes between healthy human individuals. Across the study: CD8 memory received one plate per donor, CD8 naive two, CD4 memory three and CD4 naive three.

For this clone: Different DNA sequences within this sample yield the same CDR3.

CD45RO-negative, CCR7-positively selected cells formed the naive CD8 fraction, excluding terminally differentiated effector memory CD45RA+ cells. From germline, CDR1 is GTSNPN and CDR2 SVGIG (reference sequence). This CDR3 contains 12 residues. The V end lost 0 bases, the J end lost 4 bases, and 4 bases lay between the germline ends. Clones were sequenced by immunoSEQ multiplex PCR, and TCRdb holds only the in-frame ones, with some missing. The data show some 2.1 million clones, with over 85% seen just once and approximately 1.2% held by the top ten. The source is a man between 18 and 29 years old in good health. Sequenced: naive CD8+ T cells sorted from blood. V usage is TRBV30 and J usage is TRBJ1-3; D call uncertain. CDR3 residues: CAWSVEGNTIYF. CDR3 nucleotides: TGTGCCTGGAGTGTAGAGGGAAACACCATATATTTT.